Each of the 27 T cell receptor beta chains below was sequenced from the same sample in a study of cytomegalovirus exposure and HLA in healthy donors. Both 60 Vbeta primers and 13 Jbeta primers went into the PCR. TCRdb's copy holds only in-frame clones and misses some; the assay was immunoSEQ multiplex PCR. The sample holds 200,000 or so clones, under 90% seen once. Specimen: PBMCs. These receptors were taken from a boy younger than 10 in good health and CMV-seronegative.

The V and J genes are TRBV25-1 and TRBJ2-5; possibly TRBD1 for D (6 bases). This CDR3 has 17 amino acids. The V gene lost 0 bases and the J gene lost 2 bases, with 16 bases spanning the gap. From germline, CDR1 is MGHDK and CDR2 SYGVNS. The CDR3 nucleotides are TGTGCCAGCAGTGAATATATAGGGACACCCAGGCAAGAGACCCAGTACTTC. Translating it yields CASSEYIGTPRQETQYF.

For the CDR3, the DNA is TGTGCCAGCAGCCCGGGGGGAACCCCTGAAGCTTTCTTT. It codes for CASSPGGTPEAFF. The gene calls are TRBV6-5 and TRBJ1-1, with TRBD1 as a possible D gene (5 bases). The CDR3 extends over 13 amino acids. V was cut by 6 bases and J by 6 bases, with 14 bases left in between. Germline V gene data show CDR1 as MNHEY and CDR2 as SVGAGI.

V and J are TRBV6-5 and TRBJ2-5; 9 nucleotides match TRBD2. J lost 11 bases, V lost 7 bases, and 14 bases had no gene match. Germline CDR1 is MNHEY and CDR2 is SVGAGI. CDR3 length equals 14 residues. The CDR3 region is CASKIAGDLREQYF. The CDR3 coding sequence is TGTGCCAGCAAGATAGCGGGAGACCTCCGGGAGCAGTACTTC.

This chain connects TRBV4-1 to TRBJ1-6, with a possible D match to TRBD1 (5 bases). The length of the CDR3 is 15 residues. V was shortened by 2 bases and J by 6 bases, with 11 bases between the two germline ends. From germline, CDR1 is MGHRA and CDR2 YSYEKL. CDR3 coding DNA: TGCGCCAGCAGCCAAACCGGGACTCCTAATTCACCCCTCCACTTT. Encoded protein: CASSQTGTPNSPLHF.

The rearrangement joins TRBV6-1 to TRBJ2-1, with a tentative D call TRBD1 (8 bases). The germline V gene encodes CDR1 MNHNS and CDR2 SASEGT. The CDR3 totals 14 residues. Trimming shortened V by 7 bases and J by 5 bases, and 15 bases separated the two germline ends. The DNA of the CDR3 is TGTGCCAGCAAGGAACAGGGGGGGAACAATGAGCAGTTCTTC. It translates to CASKEQGGNNEQFF.

Written as DNA, the CDR3 is TGTGCCAGCAGTTCCGGGCCGGGGACTGAAGCTTTCTTT. This encodes CASSSGPGTEAFF. V and J are TRBV27 and TRBJ1-1; D call uncertain. This CDR3 comprises 13 residues. Germline CDR1 and CDR2: MNHEY and SMNVEV (reference sequence). V shed 4 bases and J shed 5 bases, with 11 bases lying between them.

V gene TRBV27 combines with J gene TRBJ1-1; no clear D gene. Trimming pared 5 bases from V and 9 bases from J, leaving 16 bases between. CDR3 length: 13 residues. Looked up from germline, CDR1 is MNHEY and CDR2 is SMNVEV (reference sequence). CDR3 in amino acids: CASSPLYRDQAFF. CDR3 DNA sequence: TGTGCCAGCAGTCCCCTATACAGAGACCAAGCTTTCTTT.

V and J are TRBV6-6 and TRBJ1-1, with TRBD1 matching over 8 bases. There are 14 residues in the CDR3. From germline, CDR1 is MNHNY and CDR2 SVGAGI (reference sequence). V lost 4 bases to trimming and J lost 1 base; unmatched junction nucleotides: 2. The DNA of the CDR3 is TGTGCCAGCAGTTTCGGGACAGGGAACACTGAAGCTTTCTTT. As protein: CASSFGTGNTEAFF.

The chain recombines TRBV11-2 with TRBJ2-1; perhaps TRBD2 as D (6 bases). CDR3 length: 16 residues. V was cut by 5 bases and J by 5 bases, with 19 bases left in between. Germline V gives CDR1 SGHAT, CDR2 FQNNGV. The CDR3 DNA follows: TGTGCCAGCAGCGACCACCGGACCGGGAGAGACAATGAGCAGTTCTTC. The encoded protein is CASSDHRTGRDNEQFF.

This clone was counted once. The chain joins TRBV5-4 to TRBJ2-3; perhaps TRBD2 as D (5 bases). Germline CDR1 SGHNT, CDR2 YYREEE (reference sequence). V dropped 5 bases and J dropped 4 bases, with 14 bases sitting between them. The CDR3 runs to 14 residues. DNA for the CDR3: TGTGCCAGCAGGCCGGGGTCAGGCCCAGATACGCAGTATTTT. This codes for CASRPGSGPDTQYF.

This chain uses TRBV7-9 with TRBJ1-2; 9 bases are a match to TRBD1. The CDR3 totals 17 residues. CDR1 and CDR2 (germline): SEHNR, FQNEAQ (reference sequence). The V and J ends lost 2 bases and 7 bases, in that order; junction bases with no gene match: 14. CDR3 coding DNA: TGTGCCAGCAGCTTAAGGCCAACCACCGGGACAGGGCTTGGCTACACCTTC. Its translation: CASSLRPTTGTGLGYTF.

The CDR3 nucleotides read TGCAGCGTTGAAGATCTATTGTCCGGTATCTCCTACAATGAGCAGTTCTTC. It encodes CSVEDLLSGISYNEQFF. The chain couples TRBV29-1 to TRBJ2-1; D gene uncertain. Trimming removed 0 bases from V and 0 bases from J, with 15 bases in between. Germline CDR1 and CDR2: SQVTM and ANQGSEA. The CDR3 covers 17 residues.

The chain is built from TRBV7-9 and TRBJ1-2; D remains ambiguous. Deletions cut 5 bases from V and 0 bases from J, with 10 bases between. The CDR3 consists of 14 residues. The germline V gene has CDR1 SEHNR and CDR2 FQNEAQ (reference sequence). The CDR3, as DNA: TGTGCCAGCAGCCCACTAGTATCTAACTATGGCTACACCTTC. It is translated as CASSPLVSNYGYTF.

The sample holds one count of this clone. This chain uses TRBV7-2 with TRBJ2-5; no clear D gene. Germline CDR1 is SGHTA and CDR2 is FQGNSA. This CDR3 comprises 13 residues. Between the trimmed V and J ends, which lost 8 bases and 5 bases, there was a span of 15 bases. CDR3 sequence reads: CASLRIPTETQYF. CDR3 nucleotide sequence: TGTGCCAGCTTGAGGATTCCCACCGAGACCCAGTACTTC.

The CDR3 nucleotides are TGTGCCAGCAGCTTAGTGAGCGGGGGGACCGGGGAGCTGTTTTTT. Protein: CASSLVSGGTGELFF. The rearrangement joins TRBV7-3 to TRBJ2-2, with TRBD2 matching over 9 bases. The CDR3 has 15 residues. From germline, CDR1 is SGHTA and CDR2 FQGTGA. V gave up 2 bases and J gave up 5 bases; unmatched junction bases: 3. Looking up the rest from reference TRBV7-3 and TRBJ2-2 gives the full variable domain: GAGVSQTPSNKVTEKGKYVELRCDPISGHTALYWYRQSLGQGPEFLIYFQGTGAADDSGLPNDRFFAVRPEGSVSTLKIQRTERGDSAVYLCASSLVSGGTGELFFGEGSRLTVL.

This sequence joins TRBV2 and TRBJ2-7; 15 positions match TRBD2. Per the germline V gene, CDR1 is SNHLY and CDR2 is FYNNEI. The junction had 7 bases not matched to a gene; V was cut back by 5 bases and J by 5 bases. The CDR3 contains 16 residues. CDR3 sequence: CASSPGLAGGLNEQYF. The CDR3 region has the DNA TGTGCCAGCAGTCCAGGACTAGCGGGGGGGCTGAACGAGCAGTACTTC.

The chain uses TRBV30 and TRBJ2-1, with 8 bases matching TRBD2. Germline CDR1 is GTSNPN and CDR2 is SVGIG (reference sequence). The CDR3 length is 15 residues. J gave up 3 bases and V 4 bases, and 8 bases lay outside the gene matches. The CDR3 protein is CAWISGAGGYNEQFF. The CDR3 DNA reads TGTGCCTGGATATCTGGGGCGGGGGGCTACAATGAGCAGTTCTTC.

This chain links TRBV6-6 with TRBJ1-6; D is perhaps TRBD1 (6 bases). Trimming shortened V by 6 bases and J by 10 bases, and 19 bases separated the two germline ends. This CDR3 spans 15 amino acids. Germline CDR1 and CDR2: MNHNY and SVGAGI (reference sequence). The DNA of the CDR3 is TGTGCCAGCAGGGATCACAGGGTCGGGTCGTCACCCCTCCACTTT. The encoded protein is CASRDHRVGSSPLHF.

The genes are TRBV2 and TRBJ1-5; no clear D gene. Germline V gene sequence: CDR1 SNHLY, CDR2 FYNNEI. The CDR3 contains 14 residues. Trimming took off 3 bases at V and 2 bases at J, with 8 bases between the two ends. The CDR3 is CASSDSYGNQPQHF. DNA for the CDR3: TGTGCCAGCAGTGACAGTTATGGCAATCAGCCCCAGCATTTT.

This clone has only one observation. The chain carries TRBV18 and TRBJ2-6, with D perhaps matching TRBD2 (6 bases). V lost 2 bases to trimming and J lost 4 bases, with 15 bases between them. The germline gives CDR1 KGHSH, CDR2 LQKENI. The CDR3 consists of 17 residues. The CDR3 DNA sequence: TGTGCCAGCTCACCAAAGGCAGGAGGGGACGGGGCCAACGTCCTGACTTTC. This encodes CASSPKAGGDGANVLTF.

The genes are TRBV7-2 and TRBJ2-7, with TRBD2 matching over 9 bases. This CDR3 has 14 amino acids. Germline CDR1 reads SGHTA; CDR2 reads FQGNSA. V shed 5 bases, J shed 7 bases, and the junction held 9 bases outside the gene matches. The CDR3 sequence is CASSMLAGSGEQYF. The CDR3 coding sequence is TGTGCCAGCAGCATGCTAGCGGGGTCAGGGGAGCAGTACTTC.

The V call is TRBV18, the J call TRBJ1-4; 7 nucleotides match TRBD1. The ends lost 4 bases at V and 7 bases at J; junction bases unmatched: 15. The germline CDR1 and CDR2 sequences are KGHSH and LQKENI. The CDR3 loop spans 17 amino acids. The CDR3 sequence is CASSRSLQGDDGEKLFF. The CDR3 bases are TGTGCCAGCTCACGATCCCTCCAGGGGGACGACGGTGAAAAACTGTTTTTT.

The rearrangement joins TRBV6-1 to TRBJ1-5; D perhaps matches TRBD1 (5 bases). V was pared by 5 bases and J by 4 bases, with 12 bases between. The germline gives CDR1 MNHNS, CDR2 SASEGT. The CDR3 extends over 14 amino acids. The CDR3 DNA sequence: TGTGCCAGCAGTACCCAGGGCGGAAATCAGCCCCAGCATTTT. This sequence encodes CASSTQGGNQPQHF.

This sequence joins TRBV7-9 and TRBJ2-1, with a tentative D call TRBD2 (5 bases). This CDR3 spans 11 amino acids. V was trimmed by 5 bases and J by 8 bases, leaving 7 bases between them. Germline CDR1 SEHNR, CDR2 FQNEAQ (reference sequence). The CDR3 protein is CASSPGDEQFF. DNA for the CDR3: TGTGCCAGCAGCCCCGGGGATGAGCAGTTCTTC.

The gene calls are TRBV27 and TRBJ2-3, with 7 positions matching TRBD1. The trim removed 7 bases at V and 4 bases at J, leaving 2 bases unmatched. Per germline, CDR1 MNHEY and CDR2 SMNVEV (reference sequence). The CDR3 spans 12 residues. The CDR3 region is CASKGAADTQYF. DNA of the CDR3: TGTGCCAGCAAGGGGGCGGCAGATACGCAGTATTTT.

J is TRBJ2-1 and V is TRBV27, with 9 bases identical to TRBD1. Germline V gives CDR1 MNHEY, CDR2 SMNVEV (reference sequence). This CDR3 region has 12 residues. V shed 6 bases, J shed 8 bases, and the junction held 2 bases outside the gene matches. CDR3 loop: CASSRTGDEQFF. In nucleotides, the CDR3 is TGTGCCAGCAGCCGGACAGGGGATGAGCAGTTCTTC.

The rearrangement uses TRBV5-1 and TRBJ2-1; possibly TRBD1 for D (5 bases). V was cut by 1 base and J by 2 bases, with 10 bases left in between. Germline V CDR1 and CDR2: SGHRS, YFSETQ. CDR3 length: 15 residues. The DNA of the CDR3 is TGCGCCAGCAGCTTGTTAGGGGTCCCCTACAATGAGCAGTTCTTC. Encoded protein: CASSLLGVPYNEQFF.